These 13 T cell receptor beta chains came from one sample sequenced in a study of CD8 T cells in ankylosing spondylitis. The study, taken as a whole, reports: Ankylosing spondylitis blood appeared to be characterized by a TCR beta motif of 7 to 9 highly homologous variants.

Using its own MiXCR run on the 5' RACE reads, TCRdb lists one record per CDR3 protein. The table has about 700,000 distinct CDR3 sequences, 19% seen once. For these TCRs, the target antigens are not known. The source material was blood, either unsorted or a sorted T cell fraction (not recorded which). The receptors derive from a male donor with ankylosing spondylitis.

This clonotype showed up many times. The chain has TRBV5-1 and TRBJ1-5; possible D gene TRBD1, 5 bases. The CDR3 covers 15 residues. V shed 0 bases and J shed 6 bases, with 13 bases lying between them. From germline, CDR1 is SGHRS and CDR2 YFSETQ. Written as DNA, the CDR3 is TGCGCCAGCAGCTTGGATGCAGGGTGGGGTCAGCCCCAGCATTTT. Protein product: CASSLDAGWGQPQHF.

J is TRBJ1-5 and V is TRBV6-2 or TRBV6-3, with D hard to call. The CDR3 contains 14 residues. Germline V gene data show CDR1 as MNHEY and CDR2 as SVGEGT. V was shortened by 9 bases and J by 2 bases, with 14 bases between the two germline ends. CDR3 DNA sequence: TGTGCCAGTTCACCTCCTCGACGCAATCAGCCCCAGCATTTT. Translation: CASSPPRRNQPQHF.

This clonotype has more than one count but fewer than ten. The chain uses TRBV6-1 and TRBJ2-3; the D gene is possibly TRBD1 (5 bases). This CDR3 comprises 15 residues. Germline-derived CDR1 and CDR2 are MNHNS and SASEGT. V lost 6 bases and J 0 bases, leaving 13 bases between the germline ends. The CDR3, as DNA: TGTGCCAGCAGCAACAGTAAGGGGAGCACAGATACGCAGTATTTT. It specifies CASSNSKGSTDTQYF.

This clonotype was counted between two and nine times. The rearrangement uses TRBV6-5 and TRBJ2-3; TRBD2 aligns across 9 bases. The J segment lost 13 bases and the V segment lost 6 bases, leaving 8 bases of the junction unmatched. Per germline, CDR1 MNHEY and CDR2 SVGAGI. This CDR3 is 12 amino acids long. The CDR3 here is CASREGLAREYF. CDR3 DNA: TGTGCCAGCAGAGAGGGACTAGCCCGAGAGTATTTT.

The genes are TRBV7-3 and TRBJ1-2; D is possibly TRBD1 (6 bases). The germline CDR1 and CDR2 sequences are SGHTA and FQGTGA. The ends were cut back, 5 bases at V and 7 bases at J, with 17 bases in the middle. CDR3 length equals 14 residues. CDR3 residues: CASSPGRGEAGYTF. The DNA for the CDR3 is TGTGCCAGCAGCCCCGGCAGGGGAGAGGCTGGCTACACCTTC.

The chain employs TRBV10-3 and TRBJ2-7; 10 nucleotides align to TRBD1. V shed 3 bases and J 7 bases; nucleotides not matched to a gene: 6. The length of the CDR3 is 14 residues. Germline V gives CDR1 ENHRY, CDR2 SYGVKD. CDR3 sequence: CAISEGTGAGEQYF. For the CDR3, the DNA is TGTGCCATCAGTGAAGGGACAGGGGCTGGGGAGCAGTACTTC.

This clonotype was seen a handful of times. The chain uses TRBV27 and TRBJ2-7; a possible D gene is TRBD1 (6 bases). V was shortened by 1 base and J by 4 bases, with 11 bases between the two germline ends. This CDR3 is built from 14 residues. Germline assignment: CDR1 MNHEY and CDR2 SMNVEV (reference sequence). In DNA form, the CDR3 reads TGTGCCAGCAGTTTATTGGACAGAAGATACGAGCAGTACTTC. Its translation: CASSLLDRRYEQYF.

The CDR3 here is CASSGPGLAGVETQYF. In DNA, the CDR3 is TGTGCCAGCAGCGGACCGGGACTAGCGGGAGTAGAGACCCAGTACTTC. This rearrangement joins TRBV13 to TRBJ2-5, with 14 bases that match TRBD2. V lost 5 bases to trimming and J lost 4 bases; unmatched junction nucleotides: 6. CDR1 PRHDT and CDR2 FYEKMQ come from the germline V gene (reference sequence). This CDR3 comprises 16 residues. The variable domain in full, completed from reference TRBV13 and TRBJ2-5, reads AAGVIQSPRHLIKEKRETATLKCYPIPRHDTVYWYQQGPGQDPQFLISFYEKMQSDKGSIPDRFSAQQFSDYHSELNMSSLELGDSALYFCASSGPGLAGVETQYFGPGTRLLVL.

The chain carries TRBV28 and TRBJ2-1; 15 bases are shared with TRBD2. This CDR3 has 16 amino acids. V gave up 6 bases and J gave up 2 bases; unmatched junction bases: 2. In germline, CDR1 is MDHEN, CDR2 SYDVKM. CDR3 residues: CASRGLAGGTYNEQFF. Written as DNA, the CDR3 is TGTGCCAGCAGGGGACTAGCGGGGGGTACCTACAATGAGCAGTTCTTC.

This clonotype has a count of ten or more. The chain carries TRBV29-1 and TRBJ1-1, with D tentatively TRBD1 (5 bases). CDR3 size: 13 residues. Germline V gene sequence: CDR1 SQVTM, CDR2 ANQGSEA. Trimming took 8 bases from V and 2 from J, leaving 15 bases between them. The CDR3 nucleotides read TGCAGCTCCCCTGGTGGGGGTAACACTGAAGCTTTCTTT. It specifies CSSPGGGNTEAFF.

The CDR3 reads CASSIFGQWSSEKLFF. The CDR3 DNA reads TGTGCCAGTAGTATATTCGGTCAGTGGTCGAGTGAAAAACTGTTTTTT. The rearrangement joins TRBV19 to TRBJ1-4, with D uncertain. This CDR3 is 16 amino acids long. Trimming cost V 2 bases and J 7 bases, with 17 bases left between them. CDR1 is LNHDA and CDR2 is SQIVND in the germline V gene (reference sequence).

This clonotype was detected only a few times. For the CDR3, the DNA is TGCGCCAGCAGCTTGGCAAAAAGGGGAGATACGCAGTATTTT. This encodes CASSLAKRGDTQYF. V and J are TRBV5-1 and TRBJ2-3; possible D gene TRBD1, 5 bases. This CDR3 has 14 amino acids. Trimming left V 0 bases short and J 5 bases short, with 10 bases between. Looked up from germline, CDR1 is SGHRS and CDR2 is YFSETQ.

The chain couples TRBV5-1 to TRBJ1-1, with TRBD1 matching 9 bases. Unmatched junction bases numbered 5, after V lost 6 bases and J lost 5 bases. In germline, CDR1 is SGHRS, CDR2 YFSETQ. The CDR3 is 13 residues long. CDR3 coding DNA: TGCGCCAGCACGGGACAGGGATGGACTGAAGCTTTCTTT. Translation: CASTGQGWTEAFF.